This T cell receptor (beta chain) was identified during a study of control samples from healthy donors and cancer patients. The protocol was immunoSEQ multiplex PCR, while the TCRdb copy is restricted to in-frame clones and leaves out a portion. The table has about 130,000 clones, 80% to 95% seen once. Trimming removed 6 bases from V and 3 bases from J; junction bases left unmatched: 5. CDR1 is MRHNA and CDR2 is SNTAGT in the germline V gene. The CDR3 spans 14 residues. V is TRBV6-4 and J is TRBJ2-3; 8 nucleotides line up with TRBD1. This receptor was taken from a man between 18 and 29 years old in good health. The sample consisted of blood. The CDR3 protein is CASRPTGETDTQYF. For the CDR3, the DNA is TGTGCCAGCAGACCGACAGGGGAGACAGATACGCAGTATTTT.